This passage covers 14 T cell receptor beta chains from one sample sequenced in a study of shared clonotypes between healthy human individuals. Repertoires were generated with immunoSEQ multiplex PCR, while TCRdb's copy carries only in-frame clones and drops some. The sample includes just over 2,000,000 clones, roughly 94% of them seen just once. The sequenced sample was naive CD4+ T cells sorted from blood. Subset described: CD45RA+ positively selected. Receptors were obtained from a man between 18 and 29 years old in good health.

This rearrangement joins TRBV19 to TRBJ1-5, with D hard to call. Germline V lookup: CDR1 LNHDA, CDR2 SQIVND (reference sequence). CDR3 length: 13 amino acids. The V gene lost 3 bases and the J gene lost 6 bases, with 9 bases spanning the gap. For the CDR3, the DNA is TGTGCCAGTAGTATTGATTCGAGTCAGCCCCAGCATTTT. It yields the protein CASSIDSSQPQHF.

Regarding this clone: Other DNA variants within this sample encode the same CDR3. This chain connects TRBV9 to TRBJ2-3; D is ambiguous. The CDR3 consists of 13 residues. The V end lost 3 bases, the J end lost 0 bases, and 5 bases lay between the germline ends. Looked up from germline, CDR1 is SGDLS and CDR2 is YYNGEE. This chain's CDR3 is CASSASSTDTQYF. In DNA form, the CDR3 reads TGTGCCAGCAGCGCCTCTAGCACAGATACGCAGTATTTT.

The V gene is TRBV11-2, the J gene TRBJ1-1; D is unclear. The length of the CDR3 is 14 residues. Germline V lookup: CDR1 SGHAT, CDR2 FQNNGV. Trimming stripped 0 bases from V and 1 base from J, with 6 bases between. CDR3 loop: CASSLDWQNTEAFF. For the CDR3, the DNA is TGTGCCAGCAGCTTAGATTGGCAGAACACTGAAGCTTTCTTT. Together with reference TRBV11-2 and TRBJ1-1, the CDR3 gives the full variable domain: EAGVAQSPRYKIIEKRQSVAFWCNPISGHATLYWYQQILGQGPKLLIQFQNNGVVDDSQLPKDRFSAERLKGVDSTLKIQPAKLEDSAVYLCASSLDWQNTEAFFGQGTRLTVV.

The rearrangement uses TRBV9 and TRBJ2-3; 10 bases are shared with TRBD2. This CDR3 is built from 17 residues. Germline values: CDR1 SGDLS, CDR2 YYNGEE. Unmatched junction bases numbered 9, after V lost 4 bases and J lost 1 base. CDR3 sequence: CASSTEGGLAGTDTQYF. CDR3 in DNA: TGTGCCAGCAGCACCGAGGGCGGACTAGCGGGCACAGATACGCAGTATTTT.

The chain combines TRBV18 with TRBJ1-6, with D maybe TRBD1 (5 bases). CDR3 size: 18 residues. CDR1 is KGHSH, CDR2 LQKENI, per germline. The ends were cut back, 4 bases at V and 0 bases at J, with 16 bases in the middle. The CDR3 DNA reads TGTGCCAGCTCACTGACAGTTTCCCCTTCCTCCTATAATTCACCCCTCCACTTT. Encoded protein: CASSLTVSPSSYNSPLHF.

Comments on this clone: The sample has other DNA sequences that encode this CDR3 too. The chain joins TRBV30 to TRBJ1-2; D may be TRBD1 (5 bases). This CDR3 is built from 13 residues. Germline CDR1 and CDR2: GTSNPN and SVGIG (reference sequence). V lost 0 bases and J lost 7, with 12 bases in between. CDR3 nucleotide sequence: TGTGCCTGGAGTGTCAGAGGGGTGGGTGGCTACACCTTC. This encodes CAWSVRGVGGYTF.

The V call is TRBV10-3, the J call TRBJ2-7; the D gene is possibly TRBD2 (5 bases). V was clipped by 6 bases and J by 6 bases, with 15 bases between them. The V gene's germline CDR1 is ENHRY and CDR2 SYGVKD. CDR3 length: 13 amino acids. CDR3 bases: TGTGCCATCAGCGTCACGAGGGATACCGAGCAGTACTTC. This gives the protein CAISVTRDTEQYF.

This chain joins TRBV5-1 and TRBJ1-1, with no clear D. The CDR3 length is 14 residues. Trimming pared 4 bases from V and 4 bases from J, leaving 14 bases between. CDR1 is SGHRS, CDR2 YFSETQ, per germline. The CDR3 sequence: CASSTDLGITEAFF. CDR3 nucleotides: TGCGCCAGCAGCACAGACCTGGGGATCACTGAAGCTTTCTTT.

CDR3 region: CASSARGTDTQYF. CDR3 DNA: TGTGCCAGCAGCGCGCGCGGGACAGATACGCAGTATTTT. This chain uses TRBV7-9 with TRBJ2-3; D might be TRBD2 (5 bases). The CDR3 sequence is 13 residues long. Germline V gene lookup returns CDR1 SEHNR and CDR2 FQNEAQ (reference sequence). V gave up 5 bases and J gave up 3 bases, with 9 bases separating them. The complete variable domain, with remaining parts taken from reference TRBV7-9 and TRBJ2-3, reads DTGVSQNPRHKITKRGQNVTFRCDPISEHNRLYWYRQTLGQGPEFLTYFQNEAQLEKSRLLSDRFSAERPKGSFSTLEIQRTEQGDSAMYLCASSARGTDTQYFGPGTRLTVL.

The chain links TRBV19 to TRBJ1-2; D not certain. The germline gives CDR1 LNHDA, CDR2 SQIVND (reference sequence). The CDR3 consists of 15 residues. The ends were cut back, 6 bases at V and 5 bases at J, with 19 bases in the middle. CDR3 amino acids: CASRDPQQVLYGYTF. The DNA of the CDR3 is TGTGCCAGTAGGGACCCCCAGCAGGTGCTGTATGGCTACACCTTC. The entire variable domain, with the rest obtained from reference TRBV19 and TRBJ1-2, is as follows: DGGITQSPKYLFRKEGQNVTLSCEQNLNHDAMYWYRQDPGQGLRLIYYSQIVNDFQKGDIAEGYSVSREKKESFPLTVTSAQKNPTAFYLCASRDPQQVLYGYTFGSGTRLTVV.

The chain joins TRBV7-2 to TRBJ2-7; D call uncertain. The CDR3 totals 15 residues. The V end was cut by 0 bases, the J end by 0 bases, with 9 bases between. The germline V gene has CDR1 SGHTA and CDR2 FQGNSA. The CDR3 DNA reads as TGTGCCAGCAGCTTAGCAGGGTTCAGCTCCTACGAGCAGTACTTC. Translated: CASSLAGFSSYEQYF.

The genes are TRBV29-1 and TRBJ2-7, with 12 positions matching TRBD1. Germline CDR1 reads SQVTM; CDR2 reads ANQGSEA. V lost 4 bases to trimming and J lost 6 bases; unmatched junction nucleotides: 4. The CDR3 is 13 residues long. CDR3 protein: CSVVGTGGAEQYF. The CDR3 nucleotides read TGCAGCGTTGTTGGGACAGGGGGCGCCGAGCAGTACTTC.

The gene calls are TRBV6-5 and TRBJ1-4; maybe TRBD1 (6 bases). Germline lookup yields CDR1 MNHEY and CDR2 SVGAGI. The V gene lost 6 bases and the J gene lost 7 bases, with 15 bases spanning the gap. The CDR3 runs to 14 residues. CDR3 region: CASSRSQGVEKLFF. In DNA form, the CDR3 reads TGTGCCAGCAGCCGATCACAGGGCGTTGAAAAACTGTTTTTT.

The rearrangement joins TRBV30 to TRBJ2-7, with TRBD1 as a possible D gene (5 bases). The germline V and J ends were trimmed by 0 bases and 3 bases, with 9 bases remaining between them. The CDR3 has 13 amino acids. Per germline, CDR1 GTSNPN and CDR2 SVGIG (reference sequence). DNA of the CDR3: TGTGCCTGGAGTGTACAGGCCCTCTACGAGCAGTACTTC. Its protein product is CAWSVQALYEQYF.